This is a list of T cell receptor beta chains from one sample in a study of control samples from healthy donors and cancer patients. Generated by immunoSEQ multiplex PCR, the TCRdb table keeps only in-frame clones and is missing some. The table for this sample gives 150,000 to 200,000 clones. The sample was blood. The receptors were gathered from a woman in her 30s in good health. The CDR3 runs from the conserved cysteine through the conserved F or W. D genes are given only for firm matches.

CDR3nt: TGCAGTGCTAAACGAGAAACTGAAGCTTTCTTT
CDR3aa: CSAKRETEAFF
j_gene: TRBJ1-1
d_gene: -
v_gene: TRBV20-1

CDR3nt: TGTGCCAGCAGTTACTCCCCAGTAACTAATGAAAAACTGTTTTTT
CDR3aa: CASSYSPVTNEKLFF
j_gene: TRBJ1-4
d_gene: -
v_gene: TRBV6-2/TRBV6-3

CDR3nt: TGTGCCAGCAGTTCCCGGGGCGTGGACATTCAGTACTTC
CDR3aa: CASSSRGVDIQYF
j_gene: TRBJ2-4
d_gene: -
v_gene: TRBV2

CDR3nt: TGTGCCACCAGTGACAAGGACAGGGTCGGTAATGAGCAGTTCTTC
CDR3aa: CATSDKDRVGNEQFF
j_gene: TRBJ2-1
d_gene: TRBD1
v_gene: TRBV24-1

CDR3nt: TGTGCCAGCAGTGCACAGAATCTAAATGAAAAACTGTTTTTT
CDR3aa: CASSAQNLNEKLFF
j_gene: TRBJ1-4
d_gene: -
v_gene: TRBV2

CDR3nt: TGTGCCAGCACCCCAAACGCGGGTGGGAAGTCTGGAAACACCATATATTTT
CDR3aa: CASTPNAGGKSGNTIYF
j_gene: TRBJ1-3
d_gene: -
v_gene: TRBV7-9

CDR3nt: TGTGCCAGCAGCTGGGGACTAGCGGGGGGGTACCAAGAGACCCAGTACTTC
CDR3aa: CASSWGLAGGYQETQYF
j_gene: TRBJ2-5
d_gene: TRBD2
v_gene: TRBV7-2

CDR3nt: TGCGCCAGCAGTTTCCGGGACAGGGGCACAGATACGCAGTATTTT
CDR3aa: CASSFRDRGTDTQYF
j_gene: TRBJ2-3
d_gene: TRBD1
v_gene: TRBV23-1

CDR3nt: TGTGCCAGCAGCACCGGACTGCCCGTAATGGACAGAAACTACGAGCAGTACTTC
CDR3aa: CASSTGLPVMDRNYEQYF
j_gene: TRBJ2-7
d_gene: -
v_gene: TRBV9

CDR3nt: TGCGCCAGCAGCTTGCACCGGGACAGGGGTTACGCTTTCTTT
CDR3aa: CASSLHRDRGYAFF
j_gene: TRBJ1-1
d_gene: TRBD1
v_gene: TRBV5-1

CDR3nt: TGTGCCAGCAGTTTCGGCGCAACTAATGAAAAACTGTTTTTT
CDR3aa: CASSFGATNEKLFF
j_gene: TRBJ1-4
d_gene: -
v_gene: TRBV27

CDR3nt: TGTGCCAGCGCGGGACACCATAACTATGGCTACACCTTC
CDR3aa: CASAGHHNYGYTF
j_gene: TRBJ1-2
d_gene: -
v_gene: TRBV6-5

CDR3nt: TGTGCCAGCAGTTACGAGTCGCCAGGGGGAAATGAAAAACTGTTTTTT
CDR3aa: CASSYESPGGNEKLFF
j_gene: TRBJ1-4
d_gene: TRBD1
v_gene: TRBV6-5

CDR3nt: TGTGCCAGCAGTTACTCTCCGGTCTATGGCTACACCTTC
CDR3aa: CASSYSPVYGYTF
j_gene: TRBJ1-2
d_gene: -
v_gene: TRBV6-5

CDR3nt: TGTGCCAGCAGCGCATACCGGGACAGGGGAGTTCCCCTCCACTTT
CDR3aa: CASSAYRDRGVPLHF
j_gene: TRBJ1-6
d_gene: TRBD1
v_gene: TRBV7-2

CDR3nt: TGTGCCAGCAGTTCTTGGCGGGATAGCTCCTACAATGAGCAGTTCTTC
CDR3aa: CASSSWRDSSYNEQFF
j_gene: TRBJ2-1
d_gene: -
v_gene: TRBV6-5

CDR3nt: TGTGCCAGCAGCCGATTCCCCACCGACAAGGCAATGCATTTT
CDR3aa: CASSRFPTDKAMHF
j_gene: TRBJ1-5
d_gene: -
v_gene: TRBV6-2/TRBV6-3

CDR3nt: TGTGCCAGCAGTTTATCTGCTCCACTAGGGCAGTTCTTC
CDR3aa: CASSLSAPLGQFF
j_gene: TRBJ2-1
d_gene: -
v_gene: TRBV27

CDR3nt: TGTGCCAGCAGTCCCGACAGGATAGGAAACACCATATATTTT
CDR3aa: CASSPDRIGNTIYF
j_gene: TRBJ1-3
d_gene: -
v_gene: TRBV28

CDR3nt: TGTGCCAGCAGTGTTGGACCTGGAAACACCATATATTTT
CDR3aa: CASSVGPGNTIYF
j_gene: TRBJ1-3
d_gene: -
v_gene: TRBV6-4

CDR3nt: TGCAGCGTTTATGACAGGGTGGGCACCGGGGAGCTGTTTTTT
CDR3aa: CSVYDRVGTGELFF
j_gene: TRBJ2-2
d_gene: TRBD1
v_gene: TRBV29-1

CDR3nt: TGTGCCACCAGTGACCCACTAGCGGGGGCGGGAAATGAGCAGTTCTTC
CDR3aa: CATSDPLAGAGNEQFF
j_gene: TRBJ2-1
d_gene: TRBD2
v_gene: TRBV24-1

CDR3nt: TGTGCCAGCCGTATCAGGACCGGGGAGCTGTTTTTT
CDR3aa: CASRIRTGELFF
j_gene: TRBJ2-2
d_gene: -
v_gene: TRBV27

CDR3nt: TGTGCCAGCAGCCCTCCTGGGTCCCAGAGGGACGACACTGAAGCTTTCTTT
CDR3aa: CASSPPGSQRDDTEAFF
j_gene: TRBJ1-1
d_gene: -
v_gene: TRBV9

CDR3nt: TGTGCCAGTAGTATAGGAACAGGGACGAACTATGGCTACACCTTC
CDR3aa: CASSIGTGTNYGYTF
j_gene: TRBJ1-2
d_gene: -
v_gene: TRBV19

CDR3nt: TGTGCCACCAGCAGAGATTTCAGGGGTGGAAGCAATCAGCCCCAGCATTTT
CDR3aa: CATSRDFRGGSNQPQHF
j_gene: TRBJ1-5
d_gene: -
v_gene: TRBV15

CDR3nt: TGCGCCAGCAGCCAAGAACAGCTGAACACTGAAGCTTTCTTT
CDR3aa: CASSQEQLNTEAFF
j_gene: TRBJ1-1
d_gene: -
v_gene: TRBV4-1

CDR3nt: TGTGCCAGCGGTTGGACAGGCTACTACTACGAGCAGTACTTC
CDR3aa: CASGWTGYYYEQYF
j_gene: TRBJ2-7
d_gene: TRBD1
v_gene: TRBV7-9

CDR3nt: TGTGCCAGCAGTGACGGACAGGGCCCCTACAATGAGCAGTTCTTC
CDR3aa: CASSDGQGPYNEQFF
j_gene: TRBJ2-1
d_gene: TRBD1
v_gene: TRBV6-4

CDR3nt: TGCAGCGTTGGGGACAGGGGCTATGGCTACACCTTC
CDR3aa: CSVGDRGYGYTF
j_gene: TRBJ1-2
d_gene: TRBD1
v_gene: TRBV29-1

CDR3nt: TGTGCCAGCAGCAGTGACAGGGGGCAAAGGACCCAGCATTTT
CDR3aa: CASSSDRGQRTQHF
j_gene: TRBJ1-5
d_gene: TRBD1
v_gene: TRBV7-9

CDR3nt: TGTGCCAGCTCCGGACAGGGCTTCTCCGAGCAGTACTTC
CDR3aa: CASSGQGFSEQYF
j_gene: TRBJ2-7
d_gene: TRBD1
v_gene: TRBV28

CDR3nt: TGCGCCAGCAGCTTGGCCGGGTGGGAAGGCAATCAGCCCCAGCATTTT
CDR3aa: CASSLAGWEGNQPQHF
j_gene: TRBJ1-5
d_gene: -
v_gene: TRBV5-1

CDR3nt: TGTGCTAGTGGTCCGAACATTAATCGCGGGACAGGGGACAACTATGGCTACACCTTC
CDR3aa: CASGPNINRGTGDNYGYTF
j_gene: TRBJ1-2
d_gene: TRBD1
v_gene: TRBV12-5

CDR3nt: TGTGCCACCAGCAACAGGACAGAAAGCTCCTATAATTCACCCCTCCACTTT
CDR3aa: CATSNRTESSYNSPLHF
j_gene: TRBJ1-6
d_gene: -
v_gene: TRBV15

CDR3nt: TGCGCCGGTGGGACAGGGGCCTACGAGCAGTACTTC
CDR3aa: CAGGTGAYEQYF
j_gene: TRBJ2-7
d_gene: TRBD1
v_gene: TRBV10-2

CDR3nt: TGTGCCAGTAACATATACAGCGGCAATCAGCCCCAGCATTTT
CDR3aa: CASNIYSGNQPQHF
j_gene: TRBJ1-5
d_gene: -
v_gene: TRBV19